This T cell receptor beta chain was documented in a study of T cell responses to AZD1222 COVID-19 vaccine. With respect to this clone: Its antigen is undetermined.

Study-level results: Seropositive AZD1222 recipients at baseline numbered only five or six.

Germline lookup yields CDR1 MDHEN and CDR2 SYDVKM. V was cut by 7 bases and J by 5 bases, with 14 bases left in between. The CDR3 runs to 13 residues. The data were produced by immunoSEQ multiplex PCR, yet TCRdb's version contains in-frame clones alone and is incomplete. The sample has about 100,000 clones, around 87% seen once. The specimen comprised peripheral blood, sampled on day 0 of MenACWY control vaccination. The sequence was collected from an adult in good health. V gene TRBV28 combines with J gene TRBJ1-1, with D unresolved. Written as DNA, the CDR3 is TGTGCCAGCATGGTAGGATTGGGGACTGAAGCTTTCTTT. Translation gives CASMVGLGTEAFF.